This T cell receptor (beta chain) is drawn from a study of blood T cell repertoires in COVID-19 (dated by TCRdb to about 2020). Turning to the overall study: Collaborator samples came from the United States, Italy and Spain and covered acute and convalescent phases of COVID-19. The prospective study material was composed of cDNA or gDNA derived from T cells, B-cell-depleted T cells, or PBMCs. The dataset comprised deeply sampled blood TCRbeta repertoires from subjects exposed to, actively infected with, or recovered from COVID-19. The repertoires were made available in a free public database intended to serve as a resource for research on the immune response to SARS-CoV-2. Samples came from the ongoing ImmuneRACE study (first 160 participants) plus 1,254 subjects from 6 global collaborators. Nearly every sample came with metadata listing a de-identified subject ID, COVID-19 status, age in years and sex. Where available, HLA class I and class II types were taken from metadata supplied by the sample provider and were not determined by assay-based typing.

Here is what the overall study found, with its caveats: The amount of clinical and demographic metadata varied by source and participant and was provided uncurated.

Collaborating institutions collected whole blood in K2EDTA tubes following their own protocols. For TCRbeta analysis, collaborators shipped samples in one of three forms: frozen whole blood, isolated PBMCs, or DNA extracted from either of those sample types. A word on this clone: Its antigen is unknown. Per-nucleotide qualities are absent, and no much larger clonotype sits a single base away.

The CDR3 runs 13 residues from the cysteine to the phenylalanine. This entry keeps only the CDR3 DNA: 39 bases, framed from base 1. CDR1 and CDR2 (SGHTA, FQGNSA) derive from the germline V gene. Compared with germline, V lacks 5 bases and J lacks 6 bases; bases without a gene match: 7. The immunoSEQ Assay, a bias-controlled multiplex PCR, was used to amplify TCRbeta CDR3 regions from genomic DNA. In the original analysis: Nucleated cell counts per sample were estimated from amplification of reference gene primers within the assay. To quantify the absolute abundance of each unique TCRbeta CDR3 rearrangement, sequence reads were collapsed and filtered. For each sample, productive Simpson clonality was calculated as the square root of Simpson's diversity index over productive rearrangements. Entries here come from immuneACCESS through TCRdb and include only in-frame sequences with V and J called. Some clones fail to appear in such tables; in the studies checked, an unresolved V gene covers under half of the shortfall, and the cause of the remainder is unknown. The V and J calls and clone size are taken from that table; D and trimming were inferred from the DNA. For this sample the table gives approximately 120,000 clones, of which 81% were detected only once. About 3.8% of the sample belongs to the ten largest clones.

This clonotype originated in a woman between 50 and 59 years old with acute or convalescent COVID-19. Sequenced: peripheral blood. The chain is made from TRBV7-2 and TRBJ2-7, with 7 junctional bases fitting TRBD2. The DNA sequence is TGTGCCAGCAGCGGGGACTACCTCGGCGAGCAGTACTTC. This translates into CASSGDYLGEQYF.